Sequencing of this T cell receptor beta chain was carried out in a study of identical twins (dated by TCRdb to 2016 to 2018). About the investigation overall: To test whether fetal clonotypes persist, the study used deep sequencing on TCR alpha and beta repertoires from monozygotic twins, unrelated adults of various ages, and cord blood. Replicate twin experiments were performed at different times using different library preparation protocols to rule out contamination.

A note on this clonotype: Its antigen remains unidentified. Nothing much larger sits one base from this clone, and base qualities are not available.

Every donor in the study was a healthy Caucasian. Three pairs of female monozygotic twins, all aged roughly 18 to 29 years, were included in the twin cohort. Peripheral blood mononuclear cells were the source from which RNA for the TCR libraries was isolated. Beyond this particular receptor, the publication reports: Zero-insertion analyses could be partly confounded by invariant T cells such as MAIT and iNKT, though diverse VJ usage argued against such confounding for most clonotypes. Fewer insertions were carried by abundant cord blood beta clonotypes, a similar but weaker trend appeared in young adult naive repertoires, and no such trend appeared in memory repertoires. Compared with coincidental sharing between unrelated individuals, out-of-frame TCR alpha sequences shared between twins had an excess of sequences with low generation probability. In monozygotic twins, out-of-frame TCR alpha sharing was systematically underestimated by recombination models, although the models agreed with sharing between unrelated individuals. Because the same donors could not be followed over many years, the conclusions relied on cross-sectional statistical analysis. The excess sharing between twins in beta out-of-frame sequences was weaker because fewer shared sequences reduced the signal-to-noise ratio.

Libraries were constructed by 5' RACE. TCRdb lists the instrument as Illumina HiSeq 2000. A universal primer binding site was added through template switching, and the final cDNA carried a unique molecular identifier so that TCR cDNA molecules could be counted accurately. Specific primers in the conserved constant-segment region were used to synthesize first-strand cDNA for the TCR alpha and beta chains. Each cDNA library was double barcoded, with a SMART-Mk sample barcode plus Illumina barcodes, to control for contamination. TruSeq adapter sequences and Illumina sample barcodes were added in two successive PCR steps. Sequencing of the TCR alpha and beta cDNA libraries was done on the Illumina HiSeq platform using custom primers. In the source study's methods: Raw reads were processed with MiGEC to extract unique molecular identifiers, and MiXCR was used to determine CDR3 positions. Recombination models were inferred per individual with the repgenHMM and IGoR tools using an EM algorithm. The analysis of shared clonotypes was done with the tcR package in R, with sharing normalized by the product of cloneset sizes. Out-of-frame nonproductive sequences were analyzed to study raw recombination free of thymic and clonal selection effects. TCRdb ran its own pipeline on the public reads, namely fastp trimming at Q25 and MiXCR clone calling, and kept in-frame beta chains. Entries are consolidated by CDR3 protein sequence, retaining the most common genes and DNA. The V and J calls were not made by the authors but by TCRdb's processing. The sample has about 720,000 distinct CDR3 sequences on record, around 8.6% of them singletons. In total, the top ten clones hold more than 0.75% of the sample.

V drops 7 bases and J drops 0 bases, leaving 13 bases in between. Based on the germline V gene, the CDR1 and CDR2 sequences are SQVTM and ANQGSEA. Measured from the cysteine to the phenylalanine, the CDR3 is 14 residues long. The only DNA kept is the CDR3, 42 bases in frame from the first base. These same records also appear under a second study, on yellow fever vaccine responses in identical twins. The second source states: The authors reported that the T cell response to vaccination in identical twins appeared partly convergent and partly personalized. The study precisely tracked vaccine-responding T cell clones in identical twins.

Sequences were obtained from PBMCs. This chain is built from TRBV29-1 and TRBJ2-1, with the D gene not clear enough to name. The source is a woman in her late teens or twenties in good health. The DNA sequence follows: TGCAGCGCTTCCCCGACCTTCTCCTACAATGAGCAGTTCTTC. This translates into CSASPTFSYNEQFF.